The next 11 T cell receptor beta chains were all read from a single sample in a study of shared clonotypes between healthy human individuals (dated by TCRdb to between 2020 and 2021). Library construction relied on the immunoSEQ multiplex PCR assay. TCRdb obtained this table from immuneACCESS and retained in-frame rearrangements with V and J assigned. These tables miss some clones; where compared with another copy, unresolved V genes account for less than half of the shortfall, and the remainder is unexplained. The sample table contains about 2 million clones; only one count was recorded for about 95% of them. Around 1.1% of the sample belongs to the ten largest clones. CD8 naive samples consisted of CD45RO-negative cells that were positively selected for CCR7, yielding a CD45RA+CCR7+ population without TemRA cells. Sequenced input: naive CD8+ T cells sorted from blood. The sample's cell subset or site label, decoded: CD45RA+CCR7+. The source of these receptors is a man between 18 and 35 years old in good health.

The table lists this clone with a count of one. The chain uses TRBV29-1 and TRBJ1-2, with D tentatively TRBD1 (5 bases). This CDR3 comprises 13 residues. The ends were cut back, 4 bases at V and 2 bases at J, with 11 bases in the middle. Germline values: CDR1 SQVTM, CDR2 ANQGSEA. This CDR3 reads CSVGGGSNYGYTF. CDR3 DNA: TGCAGCGTTGGGGGGGGATCGAACTATGGCTACACCTTC. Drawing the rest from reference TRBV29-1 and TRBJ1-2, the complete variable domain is SAVISQKPSRDICQRGTSLTIQCQVDSQVTMMFWYRQQPGQSLTLIATANQGSEATYESGFVIDKFPISRPNLTFSTLTVSNMSPEDSSIYLCSVGGGSNYGYTFGSGTRLTVV.

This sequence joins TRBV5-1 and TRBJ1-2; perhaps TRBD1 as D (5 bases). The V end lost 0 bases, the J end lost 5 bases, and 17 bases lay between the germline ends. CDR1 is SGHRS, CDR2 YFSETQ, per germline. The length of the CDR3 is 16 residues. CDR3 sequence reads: CASSLGPGPEWYGYTF. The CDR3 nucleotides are TGCGCCAGCAGCTTGGGTCCGGGGCCGGAGTGGTATGGCTACACCTTC.

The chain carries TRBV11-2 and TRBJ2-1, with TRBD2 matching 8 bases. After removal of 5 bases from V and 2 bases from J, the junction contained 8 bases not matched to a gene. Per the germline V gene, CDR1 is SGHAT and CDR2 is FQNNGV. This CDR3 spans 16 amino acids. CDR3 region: CASSLKAGVAYNEQFF. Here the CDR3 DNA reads TGTGCCAGCAGCCTCAAAGCGGGAGTGGCCTACAATGAGCAGTTCTTC.

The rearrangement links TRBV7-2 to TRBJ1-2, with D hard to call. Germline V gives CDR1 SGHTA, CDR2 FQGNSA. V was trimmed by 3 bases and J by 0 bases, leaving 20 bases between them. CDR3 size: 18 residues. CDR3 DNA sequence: TGTGCCAGCAGCTTTCCCCGGGGTCTCTTGGGAGCTAACTATGGCTACACCTTC. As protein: CASSFPRGLLGANYGYTF.

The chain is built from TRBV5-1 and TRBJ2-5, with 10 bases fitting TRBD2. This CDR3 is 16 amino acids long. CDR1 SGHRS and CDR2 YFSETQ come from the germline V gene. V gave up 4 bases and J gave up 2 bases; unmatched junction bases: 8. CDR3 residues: CASSNTLAGEQETQYF. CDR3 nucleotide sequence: TGCGCCAGCAGCAACACCCTAGCGGGGGAGCAAGAGACCCAGTACTTC.

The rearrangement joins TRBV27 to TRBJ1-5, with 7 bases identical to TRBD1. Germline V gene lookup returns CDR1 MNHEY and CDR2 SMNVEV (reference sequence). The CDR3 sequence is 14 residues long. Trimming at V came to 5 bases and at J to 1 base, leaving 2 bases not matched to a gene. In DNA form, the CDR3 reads TGTGCCAGCAGTATGACAGGGAGCAATCAGCCCCAGCATTTT. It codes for CASSMTGSNQPQHF.

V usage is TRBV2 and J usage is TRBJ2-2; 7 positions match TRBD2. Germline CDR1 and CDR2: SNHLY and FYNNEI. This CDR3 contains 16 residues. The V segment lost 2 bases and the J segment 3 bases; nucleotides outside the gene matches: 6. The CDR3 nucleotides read TGTGCCAGCAGTGAATTATATACTAGCGACACCGGGGAGCTGTTTTTT. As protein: CASSELYTSDTGELFF.

CDR3 nucleotide sequence: TGCGCTCACGGACAGGGACGGGGAGAGCAGTACTTC. This codes for CAHGQGRGEQYF. This sequence joins TRBV23-1 and TRBJ2-7; the match to TRBD1 covers 8 bases. TRBV23-1 is known as an ORF, though its function is uncertain. This CDR3 contains 12 residues.

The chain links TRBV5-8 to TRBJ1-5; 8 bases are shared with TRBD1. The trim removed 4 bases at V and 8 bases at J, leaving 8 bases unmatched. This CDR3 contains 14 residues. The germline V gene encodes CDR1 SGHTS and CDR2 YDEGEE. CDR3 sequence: CASSGGTGGEPQHF. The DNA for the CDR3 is TGTGCCAGCAGCGGCGGGACAGGAGGGGAGCCCCAGCATTTT.

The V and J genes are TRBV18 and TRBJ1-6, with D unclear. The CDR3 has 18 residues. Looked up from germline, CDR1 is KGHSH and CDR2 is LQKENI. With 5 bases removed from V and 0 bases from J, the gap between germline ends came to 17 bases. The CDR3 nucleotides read TGTGCCAGCTCAGCCACGGACGGAAAATACTCCTATAATTCACCCCTCCACTTT. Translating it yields CASSATDGKYSYNSPLHF. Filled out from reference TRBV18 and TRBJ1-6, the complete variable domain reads NAGVMQNPRHLVRRRGQEARLRCSPMKGHSHVYWYRQLPEEGLKFMVYLQKENIIDESGMPKERFSAEFPKEGPSILRIQQVVRGDSAAYFCASSATDGKYSYNSPLHFGNGTRLTVT.

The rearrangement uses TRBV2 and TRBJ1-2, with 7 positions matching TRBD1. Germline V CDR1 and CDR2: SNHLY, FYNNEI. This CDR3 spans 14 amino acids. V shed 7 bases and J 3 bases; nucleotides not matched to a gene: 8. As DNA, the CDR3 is TGTGCCAGCACTGGCGACAGGGATTACTATGGCTACACCTTC. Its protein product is CASTGDRDYYGYTF.